This T cell receptor (beta chain) was recorded in a study of blood T cell repertoires in COVID-19 (dated by TCRdb to the early 2020s). Looking at the study overall: Samples from collaborators originated in the United States, Italy and Spain and spanned both the acute and convalescent phases of COVID-19. The prospective study material was composed of cDNA or gDNA derived from T cells, B-cell-depleted T cells, or PBMCs. Subjects who had been exposed to COVID-19, were actively infected with it, or had recovered from it provided the deeply sampled blood TCRbeta repertoires that made up the dataset. The repertoires were released in a freely available public database meant as a resource for research on the immune response to SARS-CoV-2. Samples came from the ongoing ImmuneRACE study (first 160 participants) plus 1,254 subjects from 6 global collaborators. Sample metadata almost always included a de-identified subject ID, COVID-19 status, age in years and sex. Where available, HLA class I and class II types were obtained from metadata supplied by the sample provider rather than from assay-based typing. The investigation overall reported the following: How much clinical and demographic metadata was included differed by source and by participant, and the metadata was provided uncurated.

Reading from cysteine to phenylalanine, the CDR3 counts 11 amino acids. Of the read, only the CDR3 DNA is kept; its 33 bases are in frame from base 1. The germline V gene (reference sequence) specifies DFQATT as CDR1 and SNEGSKA as CDR2. Germline trimming amounts to 6 bases on V and 2 bases on J, with 1 as the count of junction bases outside the gene matches. Each collaborating institution followed its own protocols to collect whole blood in K2EDTA tubes. For TCRbeta analysis, collaborators shipped samples as frozen whole blood, isolated PBMCs, or DNA extracted from either of those sample types. Regarding this clone: Its recognized antigen is unknown. No base quality values were provided; no much bigger clone lies one nucleotide off.

The immunoSEQ Assay, a bias-controlled multiplex PCR, was used to amplify TCRbeta CDR3 regions from genomic DNA. From the authors' description of their analysis: Within the assay, amplification of reference gene primers was used to estimate how many nucleated cells each sample contained. To quantify the absolute abundance of each unique TCRbeta CDR3 rearrangement, sequence reads were collapsed and filtered. For each sample, productive Simpson clonality was calculated by taking the square root of Simpson's diversity index across productive rearrangements. This is the immuneACCESS table as TCRdb keeps it, with only in-frame sequences that have V and J called. A part of the clones is gone; compared with another copy, unresolved V genes explain less than half, and the rest is unexplained. That table furnishes V, J and clone size, whereas the DNA furnished D and trimming. The table for this sample lists hundreds of thousands of clones; about 90% of them were counted only once. The ten largest clonotypes hold 3% to 3.5% of the sample.

The rearrangement combines TRBV20-1 with TRBJ2-7, and 7 junctional nucleotides match TRBD2. Sequencing input: peripheral blood. The receptor's source is a young man with active or convalescent COVID-19. The nucleotide sequence reads as follows: TGCAGTGCAGGGACTACCTACGAGCAGTACTTC. Translated, this gives CSAGTTYEQYF.